What follows are 27 T cell receptor beta chains derived from one specimen sequenced in a study of blood T cell repertoires in COVID-19. The protocol was immunoSEQ multiplex PCR, while the TCRdb copy is restricted to in-frame clones and leaves out a portion. Of some 170,000 clones listed, around four fifths are singletons. Material for sequencing was PBMCs or T cells enriched from blood (not recorded which). These receptors all come from a woman aged 45-60 years who had recovered from COVID-19.

V usage is TRBV28 and J usage is TRBJ1-2, with 10 bases fitting TRBD1. This CDR3 comprises 15 residues. Germline V gives CDR1 MDHEN, CDR2 SYDVKM. Trimming at V came to 5 bases and at J to 4 bases, leaving 7 bases not matched to a gene. The CDR3 region has the DNA TGTGCCAGCAGTCCTAGGACAGGGGGGACCTATGGCTACACCTTC. Residues: CASSPRTGGTYGYTF.

This chain links TRBV4-2 with TRBJ1-5, with D hard to call. The CDR3 loop spans 14 amino acids. V dropped 0 bases and J dropped 4 bases, with 7 bases sitting between them. CDR1 is LGHNA, CDR2 YNFKEQ, per germline. For the CDR3, the DNA is TGTGCCAGCAGCCAAGATCGAGTTAATCAGCCCCAGCATTTT. As protein: CASSQDRVNQPQHF.

The V call is TRBV9, the J call TRBJ1-2, with 8 bases identical to TRBD1. In germline, CDR1 is SGDLS, CDR2 YYNGEE. Trimming cost V 0 bases and J 1 base; bases outside gene matches: 2. There are 15 residues in the CDR3. CDR3 coding DNA: TGTGCCAGCAGCGTAGCGGGACAGGATAACTATGGCTACACCTTC. As protein: CASSVAGQDNYGYTF.

V is TRBV5-6 and J is TRBJ2-1, with TRBD2 matching over 8 bases. V was pared by 4 bases and J by 4 bases, with 10 bases of the junction left unmatched. The germline gives CDR1 SGHDT, CDR2 YYEEEE. There are 16 residues in the CDR3. The CDR3 protein is CASSSGSGSRYNEQFF. CDR3 nucleotides: TGTGCCAGCAGCAGTGGGAGCGGGAGTAGGTACAATGAGCAGTTCTTC.

A single count supports this clone. The rearrangement links TRBV7-9 to TRBJ1-2; D not certain. This CDR3 region has 14 residues. V was pared by 5 bases and J by 6 bases, with 16 bases between. CDR1 is SEHNR and CDR2 is FQNEAQ in the germline V gene (reference sequence). CDR3 sequence (DNA): TGTGCCAGCAGCCCCTCGGGAGGGATAAATGGCTACACCTTC. Residues: CASSPSGGINGYTF. Supplemented by reference TRBV7-9 and TRBJ1-2, the full variable domain reads DTGVSQNPRHKITKRGQNVTFRCDPISEHNRLYWYRQTLGQGPEFLTYFQNEAQLEKSRLLSDRFSAERPKGSFSTLEIQRTEQGDSAMYLCASSPSGGINGYTFGSGTRLTVV.

The chain couples TRBV11-2 to TRBJ2-7; D might be TRBD1 (5 bases). Trimming took 5 bases from V and 6 from J, leaving 29 bases between them. The CDR3 loop spans 18 amino acids. Per germline, CDR1 SGHAT and CDR2 FQNNGV. The CDR3 loop reads CASSLRRPTQGRKSEQYF. DNA for the CDR3: TGTGCCAGCAGCCTCAGGCGACCGACCCAGGGCAGGAAGTCCGAGCAGTACTTC.

The rearrangement joins TRBV11-1 to TRBJ2-7; the match to TRBD1 covers 8 bases. The junction had 8 bases not matched to a gene; V was cut back by 6 bases and J by 4 bases. The V gene's germline CDR1 is SGHAT and CDR2 FQDESV (reference sequence). This CDR3 region has 14 residues. The CDR3 region has the DNA TGTGCCAGCAGGCAAACAGGGGGAGGTTACGAGCAGTACTTC. Translation: CASRQTGGGYEQYF.

The chain is built from TRBV7-8 and TRBJ2-1, with 7 bases aligning to TRBD2. Germline-derived CDR1 and CDR2 are SGHVS and FQNEAQ. The CDR3 runs to 14 residues. V lost 2 bases, J lost 5 bases, and 3 bases stayed unmatched. The CDR3 DNA sequence: TGTGCCAGCAGCTTAAGCCTAGCGGACAATGAGCAGTTCTTC. It specifies CASSLSLADNEQFF.

The V gene is TRBV12-3 or TRBV12-4, the J gene TRBJ1-1; D remains ambiguous. The V gene lost 6 bases and the J gene lost 5 bases, with 10 bases spanning the gap. CDR3 length: 12 residues. CDR3 DNA sequence: TGTGCCAGCAGCTTATACGGGACTGAAGCTTTCTTT. It codes for CASSLYGTEAFF.

V usage is TRBV18 and J usage is TRBJ1-6; no reliable D call. The CDR3 spans 16 residues. CDR1 is KGHSH and CDR2 is LQKENI in the germline V gene. Trimming cost V 1 base and J 7 bases, with 14 bases left between them. Here the CDR3 reads CASSPQEAAQNSPLHF. For the CDR3, the DNA is TGTGCCAGCTCACCACAGGAGGCCGCCCAAAATTCACCCCTCCACTTT.

This clone was seen a few times. This chain connects TRBV2 to TRBJ1-2; D possibly corresponds to TRBD1 (5 bases). V gave up 6 bases and J gave up 2 bases, with 10 bases separating them. This CDR3 contains 13 residues. CDR1 and CDR2 (germline): SNHLY, FYNNEI. CDR3 amino acids: CASSREVNYGYTF. The CDR3 DNA reads as TGTGCCAGCAGCAGGGAAGTCAACTATGGCTACACCTTC.

This clone is a singleton in its sample. The chain couples TRBV30 to TRBJ1-1, with no clear D. CDR1 is GTSNPN, CDR2 SVGIG, per germline (reference sequence). Trimming took off 5 bases at V and 4 bases at J, with 11 bases between the two ends. The CDR3 spans 12 residues. CDR3 nucleotides: TGTGCCTGGGACGGTTCGGGCACTGAAGCTTTCTTT. This encodes CAWDGSGTEAFF.

The chain links TRBV27 to TRBJ1-2; 8 bases are a match to TRBD1. Germline CDR1 MNHEY, CDR2 SMNVEV (reference sequence). The CDR3 spans 15 residues. V lost 4 bases and J lost 2; bases outside the gene matches: 6. CDR3 residues: CASSSRGPGNYGYTF. CDR3 DNA sequence: TGTGCCAGCAGTTCCAGGGGGCCCGGGAACTATGGCTACACCTTC.

The V and J genes are TRBV3-1 (or the pseudogene TRBV3-2) and TRBJ1-4, with D possibly being TRBD1 (6 bases). The V gene lost 4 bases and the J gene lost 7 bases, with 13 bases spanning the gap. The V gene's germline CDR1 is LGHDT and CDR2 YNNKEL (reference sequence). The length of the CDR3 is 14 residues. Written as DNA, the CDR3 is TGTGCCAGCAGCCCCGCCATCAGGGGTGAAAAACTGTTTTTT. Its translation: CASSPAIRGEKLFF.

The gene calls are TRBV7-3 and TRBJ2-6, with TRBD1 as a possible D gene (6 bases). Germline-derived CDR1 and CDR2 are SGHTA and FQGTGA. This CDR3 region has 15 residues. Trimming cost V 5 bases and J 2 bases, with 10 bases left between them. CDR3 protein: CASSTQGPGANVLTF. The CDR3 bases are TGTGCCAGCAGCACACAGGGCCCTGGGGCCAACGTCCTGACTTTC.

The rearrangement links TRBV19 to TRBJ2-1; maybe TRBD2 (6 bases). This CDR3 has 13 amino acids. Trimming took off 6 bases at V and 0 bases at J, with 6 bases between the two ends. Germline CDR1 is LNHDA and CDR2 is SQIVND (reference sequence). CDR3 coding DNA: TGTGCCAGTAGGCGGGACTCCTACAATGAGCAGTTCTTC. As protein: CASRRDSYNEQFF.

V and J are TRBV4-2 and TRBJ1-5, with a weak D call TRBD1 (6 bases). CDR3 length equals 16 residues. The V end lost 4 bases, the J end lost 0 bases, and 13 bases lay between the germline ends. The germline CDR1 and CDR2 sequences are LGHNA and YNFKEQ. The CDR3 protein is CASSPRAGDSNQPQHF. The CDR3 DNA is TGTGCCAGCAGCCCCCGGGCAGGGGATAGCAATCAGCCCCAGCATTTT.

This chain connects TRBV19 to TRBJ2-3, with 8 bases fitting TRBD2. Germline V gene data show CDR1 as LNHDA and CDR2 as SQIVND (reference sequence). This CDR3 is 18 amino acids long. The ends lost 3 bases at V and 4 bases at J; junction bases unmatched: 15. DNA for the CDR3: TGTGCCAGTAGTATGAGAATAAGCACTAGCGGCTATTCAGATACGCAGTATTTT. The encoded protein is CASSMRISTSGYSDTQYF. Complete variable domain (other parts from reference TRBV19 and TRBJ2-3): DGGITQSPKYLFRKEGQNVTLSCEQNLNHDAMYWYRQDPGQGLRLIYYSQIVNDFQKGDIAEGYSVSREKKESFPLTVTSAQKNPTAFYLCASSMRISTSGYSDTQYFGPGTRLTVL.

The chain uses TRBV6-5 and TRBJ2-3; tentatively, D is TRBD2 (6 bases). There are 12 residues in the CDR3. The V and J ends lost 7 bases and 1 base respectively, with 6 bases between them. From germline, CDR1 is MNHEY and CDR2 SVGAGI. The CDR3 protein is CASTGGTDTQYF. The CDR3 nucleotides read TGTGCCAGCACGGGAGGCACAGATACGCAGTATTTT.

The genes are TRBV11-3 and TRBJ2-2, with 8 positions matching TRBD2. CDR1 SGHNT and CDR2 YENEEA come from the germline V gene. V dropped 0 bases and J dropped 6; count of bases not matched to a gene: 12. CDR3 length: 18 amino acids. The CDR3 nucleotides read TGTGCCAGCAGCTTAGATCAAAGCGGGAGTCGAATTGCCGGGGAGCTGTTTTTT. It translates to CASSLDQSGSRIAGELFF. Full variable domain (remainder filled in from reference TRBV11-3 and TRBJ2-2): EAGVVQSPRYKIIEKKQPVAFWCNPISGHNTLYWYLQNLGQGPELLIRYENEEAVDDSQLPKDRFSAERLKGVDSTLKIQPAELGDSAVYLCASSLDQSGSRIAGELFFGEGSRLTVL.

The gene calls are TRBV4-2 and TRBJ1-1; unclear D gene. Between the trimmed V and J ends, which lost 1 base and 6 bases, there was a span of 12 bases. Germline V gene sequence: CDR1 LGHNA, CDR2 YNFKEQ. CDR3 length: 14 amino acids. The CDR3 here is CASSQAPGLSEAFF. As DNA, the CDR3 is TGTGCCAGCAGCCAAGCCCCGGGGTTGTCTGAAGCTTTCTTT.

The CDR3 spells CASSRLDNEQFF. CDR3 nucleotides: TGTGCCAGCAGCCGACTTGACAATGAGCAGTTCTTC. The chain joins TRBV27 to TRBJ2-1; D unresolved. Trimming cost V 6 bases and J 5 bases, with 8 bases left between them. The germline CDR1 and CDR2 sequences are MNHEY and SMNVEV (reference sequence). There are 12 residues in the CDR3.

V and J are TRBV28 and TRBJ1-1; 7 bases fit TRBD1. Germline loops: CDR1 MDHEN, CDR2 SYDVKM. V was pared by 3 bases and J by 4 bases, with 5 bases of the junction left unmatched. The CDR3 extends over 14 amino acids. CDR3 amino acids: CASSLGPGGTEAFF. CDR3 nucleotides: TGTGCCAGCAGTTTGGGCCCAGGGGGCACTGAAGCTTTCTTT.

The chain links TRBV5-4 to TRBJ2-1; D not certain. The germline V gene has CDR1 SGHNT and CDR2 YYREEE (reference sequence). This CDR3 contains 12 residues. The ends were cut back, 4 bases at V and 4 bases at J, with 6 bases in the middle. CDR3 amino acids: CASSLLYNEQFF. As DNA, the CDR3 is TGTGCCAGCAGCCTACTATACAATGAGCAGTTCTTC.

The chain couples TRBV18 to TRBJ1-1; 9 positions agree with TRBD1. The germline V gene encodes CDR1 KGHSH and CDR2 LQKENI. Trimming cost V 4 bases and J 5 bases; bases outside gene matches: 8. The CDR3 is made up of 15 amino acids. The CDR3 nucleotides read TGTGCCAGCTCACAGGAAGCGGGACAGGGAACTGAAGCTTTCTTT. Protein product: CASSQEAGQGTEAFF.

The chain couples TRBV5-1 to TRBJ2-3; 7 bases agree with TRBD1. The CDR3 runs to 14 residues. Germline loops: CDR1 SGHRS, CDR2 YFSETQ. With V trimmed by 2 bases and J by 4 bases, 4 bases remained unmatched. The CDR3 spells CASSLRQGADTQYF. The CDR3 DNA reads as TGCGCCAGCAGCTTAAGACAGGGCGCAGATACGCAGTATTTT.

V and J are TRBV5-8 and TRBJ2-2, with D perhaps matching TRBD1 (6 bases). The CDR3 loop spans 15 amino acids. V lost 4 bases and J lost 4, with 14 bases in between. Germline V lookup: CDR1 SGHTS, CDR2 YDEGEE. The CDR3 protein is CASSARGHLTGELFF. The CDR3, as DNA: TGTGCCAGCAGCGCGAGGGGACACCTCACCGGGGAGCTGTTTTTT.